The 8 T cell receptor beta chains below were found in one sample sequenced in a study of blood T cell repertoires in COVID-19. TCRdb's table, derived via immunoSEQ multiplex PCR, lists solely in-frame clones and lacks some. The repertoire holds approximately 190,000 clones, with 79% as singletons. The sample comprised peripheral blood. The receptors derive from a man aged 55 to 70 with active or convalescent COVID-19.

V is TRBV6-5 and J is TRBJ1-2; tentative D call: TRBD1 (6 bases). The CDR3 spans 14 residues. Germline CDR1 is MNHEY and CDR2 is SVGAGI. Trimming took off 7 bases at V and 2 bases at J, with 14 bases between the two ends. CDR3 sequence: CASTQGRGNYGYTF. As DNA, the CDR3 is TGTGCCAGCACCCAGGGGAGGGGAAACTATGGCTACACCTTC.

The chain combines TRBV18 with TRBJ2-7; D is ambiguous. Germline values: CDR1 KGHSH, CDR2 LQKENI. The CDR3 consists of 13 residues. V was clipped by 6 bases and J by 5 bases, with 14 bases between them. The CDR3, as DNA: TGTGCCAGCTCTGCCCAGGCCATGGACGAGCAGTACTTC. Its protein is CASSAQAMDEQYF.

The J gene is TRBJ1-4, the V gene TRBV18; TRBD1 matches 7 bases. Germline loops: CDR1 KGHSH, CDR2 LQKENI. V was pared by 5 bases and J by 6 bases, with 9 bases of the junction left unmatched. CDR3 length equals 15 residues. CDR3 amino acids: CASSSTGVSYEKLFF. CDR3 in DNA: TGTGCCAGCTCATCCACAGGGGTCTCCTATGAAAAACTGTTTTTT. The complete variable domain, with remaining parts taken from reference TRBV18 and TRBJ1-4, reads NAGVMQNPRHLVRRRGQEARLRCSPMKGHSHVYWYRQLPEEGLKFMVYLQKENIIDESGMPKERFSAEFPKEGPSILRIQQVVRGDSAAYFCASSSTGVSYEKLFFGSGTQLSVL.

The chain recombines TRBV28 with TRBJ2-7; D perhaps matches TRBD2 (7 bases). Germline-derived CDR1 and CDR2 are MDHEN and SYDVKM. V gave up 5 bases and J gave up 5 bases, with 16 bases separating them. The CDR3 length is 14 residues. CDR3 in amino acids: CASSRPGGKNEQYF. As DNA, the CDR3 is TGTGCCAGCAGTCGGCCGGGGGGCAAGAACGAGCAGTACTTC.

The V gene is TRBV5-1, the J gene TRBJ2-5; possible D gene TRBD1, 9 bases. CDR3 length equals 17 residues. Germline V gene sequence: CDR1 SGHRS, CDR2 YFSETQ. V lost 5 bases, J lost 1 base, and 21 bases lay in between. In DNA, the CDR3 is TGCGCCAGCAGACCCGGGGGGGGACAGGGTGGCCAAGAGACCCAGTACTTC. Its translation: CASRPGGGQGGQETQYF.

The J gene is TRBJ2-7, the V gene TRBV7-2, with D maybe TRBD1 (6 bases). CDR1 is SGHTA, CDR2 FQGNSA, per germline. The V and J ends lost 5 bases and 0 bases respectively, with 11 bases between them. This CDR3 comprises 14 residues. This CDR3 reads CASSADRISYEQYF. In DNA, the CDR3 is TGTGCCAGCAGCGCCGACAGGATCTCCTACGAGCAGTACTTC. The variable domain in full, with the rest retrieved from reference TRBV7-2 and TRBJ2-7, is GAGVSQSPSNKVTEKGKDVELRCDPISGHTALYWYRQSLGQGLEFLIYFQGNSAPDKSGLPSDRFSAERTGGSVSTLTIQRTQQEDSAVYLCASSADRISYEQYFGPGTRLTVT.

This rearrangement joins TRBV12-1 to TRBJ2-7; the table's D call, TRBD1, was not checked against the DNA. TRBV12-1 is labeled a pseudogene. This CDR3 spans 14 amino acids. The CDR3 region has the DNA TGTGCCAGCAGCATAGGGGAATATGGCCACGAGCAGTACTTC. Encoded protein: CASSIGEYGHEQYF.

The chain links TRBV10-2 to TRBJ1-1, with D uncertain. The V gene's germline CDR1 is WSHSY and CDR2 SAAADI. The V end lost 2 bases, the J end lost 9 bases, and 7 bases lay between the germline ends. The CDR3 covers 11 residues. Here the CDR3 DNA reads TGCGCCAGCAGTGAGGGCCCAAAAGCTTTCTTT. This sequence encodes CASSEGPKAFF.